This TCR beta chain was identified during a study of Graves' ophthalmopathy and Graves' hyperthyroidism. Germline lookup yields CDR1 SGHAT and CDR2 FQNNGV. V lost 4 bases and J lost 2; bases outside the gene matches: 9. The CDR3 is 16 amino acids. RNA transcripts were the source from which TCR beta CDR3 regions were amplified. The library came from an HTBI-primed first-round RT-PCR and a second-round multiplex PCR. One entry per CDR3 protein, called by TCRdb with MiXCR from the multiplex PCR reads. The sample has about 620,000 distinct CDR3 sequences, about 20% seen once. The receptor comes from a woman aged 18-35 years with stable Graves' hyperthyroidism. Some clones in this sample may be carry-over from other donors' samples. The V call is TRBV11-2, the J call TRBJ2-7, with 9 bases that match TRBD2. Sequencing was carried out using peripheral blood. The CDR3 DNA reads TGTGCCAGCAGCTCACGGACGACTAGCGGCCCCTACGAGCAGTACTTC. Translated, it gives CASSSRTTSGPYEQYF. Variable domain in full (rest from reference TRBV11-2 and TRBJ2-7): EAGVAQSPRYKIIEKRQSVAFWCNPISGHATLYWYQQILGQGPKLLIQFQNNGVVDDSQLPKDRFSAERLKGVDSTLKIQPAKLEDSAVYLCASSSRTTSGPYEQYFGPGTRLTVT.